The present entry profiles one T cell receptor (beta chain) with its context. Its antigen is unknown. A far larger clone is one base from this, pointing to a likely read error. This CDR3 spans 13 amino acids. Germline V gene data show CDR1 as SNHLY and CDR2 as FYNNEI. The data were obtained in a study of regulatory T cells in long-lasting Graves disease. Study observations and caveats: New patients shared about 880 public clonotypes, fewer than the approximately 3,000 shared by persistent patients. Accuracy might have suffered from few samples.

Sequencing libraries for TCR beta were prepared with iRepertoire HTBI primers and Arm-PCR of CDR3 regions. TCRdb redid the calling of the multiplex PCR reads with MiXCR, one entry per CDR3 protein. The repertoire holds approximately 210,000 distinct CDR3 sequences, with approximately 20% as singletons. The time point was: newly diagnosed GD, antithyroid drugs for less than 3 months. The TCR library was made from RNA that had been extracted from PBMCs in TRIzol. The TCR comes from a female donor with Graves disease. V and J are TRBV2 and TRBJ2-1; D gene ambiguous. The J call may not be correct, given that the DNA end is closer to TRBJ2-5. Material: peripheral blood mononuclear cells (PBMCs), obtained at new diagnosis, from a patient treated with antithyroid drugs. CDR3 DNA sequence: TGTGCCAGCAGCCTCTTTGGAGTGGAGACCCAGTACTTC. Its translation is CASSLFGVETQYF.